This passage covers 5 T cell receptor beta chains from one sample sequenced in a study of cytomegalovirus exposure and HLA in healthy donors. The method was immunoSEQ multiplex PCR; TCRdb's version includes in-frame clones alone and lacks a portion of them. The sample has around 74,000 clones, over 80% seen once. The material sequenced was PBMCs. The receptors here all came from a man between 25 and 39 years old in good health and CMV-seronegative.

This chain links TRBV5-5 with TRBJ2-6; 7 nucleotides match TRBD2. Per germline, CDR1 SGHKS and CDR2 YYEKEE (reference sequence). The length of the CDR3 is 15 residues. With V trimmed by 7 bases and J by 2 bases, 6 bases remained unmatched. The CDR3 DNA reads TGTGCCAGCGGACTAGGGGTTACTGGGGCCAACGTCCTGACTTTC. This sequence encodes CASGLGVTGANVLTF.

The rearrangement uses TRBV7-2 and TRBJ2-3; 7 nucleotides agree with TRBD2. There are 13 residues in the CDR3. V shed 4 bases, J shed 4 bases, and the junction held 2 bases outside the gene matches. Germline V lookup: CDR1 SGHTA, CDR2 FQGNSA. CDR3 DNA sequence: TGTGCCAGCAGCTGGGGGGGGGCAGATACGCAGTATTTT. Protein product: CASSWGGADTQYF.

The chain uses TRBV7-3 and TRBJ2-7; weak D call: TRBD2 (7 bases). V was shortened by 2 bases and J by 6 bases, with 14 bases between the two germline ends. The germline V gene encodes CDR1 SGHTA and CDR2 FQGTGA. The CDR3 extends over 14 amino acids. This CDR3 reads CASSLGGGPSEQYF. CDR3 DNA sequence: TGTGCCAGCAGCTTAGGGGGGGGCCCCTCCGAGCAGTACTTC.

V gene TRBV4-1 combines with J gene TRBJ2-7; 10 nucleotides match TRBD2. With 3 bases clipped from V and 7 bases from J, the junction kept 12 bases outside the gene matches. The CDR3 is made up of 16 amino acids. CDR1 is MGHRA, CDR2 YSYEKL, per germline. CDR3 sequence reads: CASSQNQLAGPREQYV. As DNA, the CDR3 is TGCGCCAGCAGCCAGAACCAACTAGCGGGGCCTCGAGAGCAGTACGTC.

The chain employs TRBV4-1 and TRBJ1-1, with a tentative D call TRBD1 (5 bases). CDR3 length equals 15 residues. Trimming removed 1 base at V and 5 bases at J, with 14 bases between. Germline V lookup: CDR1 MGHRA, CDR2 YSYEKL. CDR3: CASSQGSGRRTEAFF. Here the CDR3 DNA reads TGCGCCAGCAGCCAAGGGTCAGGGAGGAGAACTGAAGCTTTCTTT.